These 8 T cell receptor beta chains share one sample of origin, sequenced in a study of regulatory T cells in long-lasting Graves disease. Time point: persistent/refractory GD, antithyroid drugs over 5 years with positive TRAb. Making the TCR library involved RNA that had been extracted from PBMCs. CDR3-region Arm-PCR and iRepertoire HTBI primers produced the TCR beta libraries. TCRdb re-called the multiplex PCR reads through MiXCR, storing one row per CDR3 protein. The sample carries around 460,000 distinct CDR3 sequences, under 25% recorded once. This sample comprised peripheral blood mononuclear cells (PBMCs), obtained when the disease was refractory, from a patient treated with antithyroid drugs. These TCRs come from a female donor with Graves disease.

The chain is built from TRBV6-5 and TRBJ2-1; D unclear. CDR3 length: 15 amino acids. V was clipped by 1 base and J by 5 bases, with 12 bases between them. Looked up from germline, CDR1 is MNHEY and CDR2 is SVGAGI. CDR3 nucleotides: TGTGCCAGCAGTTACTTGGTCGGCCTACACAATGAGCAGTTCTTC. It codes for CASSYLVGLHNEQFF.

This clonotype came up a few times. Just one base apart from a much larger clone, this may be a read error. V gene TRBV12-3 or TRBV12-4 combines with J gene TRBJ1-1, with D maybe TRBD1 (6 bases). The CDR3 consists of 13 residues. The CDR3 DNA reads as TGTGCCAGCAGTGGACAGATGAACACTGGAGCTTTCTTT. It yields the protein CASSGQMNTGAFF.

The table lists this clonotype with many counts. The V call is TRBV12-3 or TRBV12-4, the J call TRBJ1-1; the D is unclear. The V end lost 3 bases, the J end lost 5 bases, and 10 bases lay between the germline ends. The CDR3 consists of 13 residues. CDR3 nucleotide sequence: TGTGCCAGCAGTTTTGAAGGTTGGACTGAAGCTTTCTTT. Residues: CASSFEGWTEAFF.

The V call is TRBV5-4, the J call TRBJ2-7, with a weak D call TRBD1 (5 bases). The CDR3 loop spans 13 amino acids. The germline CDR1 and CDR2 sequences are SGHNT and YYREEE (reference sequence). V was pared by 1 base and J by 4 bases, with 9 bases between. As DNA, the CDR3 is TGTGCCAGCAGCTTGAAGACAGATTACGAGCAGTACTTC. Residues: CASSLKTDYEQYF.

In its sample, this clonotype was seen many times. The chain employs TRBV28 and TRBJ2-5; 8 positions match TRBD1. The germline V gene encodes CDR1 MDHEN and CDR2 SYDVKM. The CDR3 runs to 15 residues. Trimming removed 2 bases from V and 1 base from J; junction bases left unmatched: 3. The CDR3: CASSLPTGAQETQYF. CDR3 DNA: TGTGCCAGCAGTTTACCGACAGGGGCCCAAGAGACCCAGTACTTC. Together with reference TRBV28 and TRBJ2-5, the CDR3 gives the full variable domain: DVKVTQSSRYLVKRTGEKVFLECVQDMDHENMFWYRQDPGLGLRLIYFSYDVKMKEKGDIPEGYSVSREKKERFSLILESASTNQTSMYLCASSLPTGAQETQYFGPGTRLLVL.

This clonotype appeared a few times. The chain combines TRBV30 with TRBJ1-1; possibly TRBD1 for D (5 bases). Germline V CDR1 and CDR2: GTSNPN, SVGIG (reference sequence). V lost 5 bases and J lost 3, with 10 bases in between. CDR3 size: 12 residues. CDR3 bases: TGTGCCTGGGGAGGGGTCTACACTGAAGCTTTCTTT. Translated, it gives CAWGGVYTEAFF.

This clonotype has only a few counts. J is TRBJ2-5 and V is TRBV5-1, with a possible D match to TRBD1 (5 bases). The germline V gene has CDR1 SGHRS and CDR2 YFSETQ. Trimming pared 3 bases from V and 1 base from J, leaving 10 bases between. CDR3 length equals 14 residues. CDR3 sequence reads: CASSWTRPQETQYF. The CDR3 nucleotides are TGCGCCAGCAGCTGGACACGGCCCCAAGAGACCCAGTACTTC.

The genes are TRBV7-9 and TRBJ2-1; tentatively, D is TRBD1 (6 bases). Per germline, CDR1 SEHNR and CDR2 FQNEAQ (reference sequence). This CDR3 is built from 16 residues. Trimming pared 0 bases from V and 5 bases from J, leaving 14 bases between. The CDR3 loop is CASSLAGQGHNNEQFF. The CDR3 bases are TGTGCCAGCAGCTTAGCGGGCCAGGGGCATAACAATGAGCAGTTCTTC.